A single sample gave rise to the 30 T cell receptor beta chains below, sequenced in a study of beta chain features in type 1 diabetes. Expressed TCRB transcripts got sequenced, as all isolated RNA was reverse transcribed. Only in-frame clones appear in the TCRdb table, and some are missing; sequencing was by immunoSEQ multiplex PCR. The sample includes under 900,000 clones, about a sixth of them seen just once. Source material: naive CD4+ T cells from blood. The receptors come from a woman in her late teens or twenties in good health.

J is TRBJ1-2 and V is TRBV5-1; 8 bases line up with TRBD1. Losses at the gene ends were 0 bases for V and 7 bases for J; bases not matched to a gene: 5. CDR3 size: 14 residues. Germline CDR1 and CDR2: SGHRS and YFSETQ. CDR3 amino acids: CASSLGTGSAGYTF. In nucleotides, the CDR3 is TGCGCCAGCAGCTTGGGGACAGGGTCAGCTGGCTACACCTTC.

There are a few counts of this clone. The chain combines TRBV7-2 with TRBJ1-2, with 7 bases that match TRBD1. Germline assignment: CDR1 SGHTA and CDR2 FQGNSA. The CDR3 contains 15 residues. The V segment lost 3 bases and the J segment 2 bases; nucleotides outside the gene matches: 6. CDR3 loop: CASSFDREANYGYTF. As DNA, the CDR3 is TGTGCCAGCAGCTTTGACAGGGAGGCCAACTATGGCTACACCTTC.

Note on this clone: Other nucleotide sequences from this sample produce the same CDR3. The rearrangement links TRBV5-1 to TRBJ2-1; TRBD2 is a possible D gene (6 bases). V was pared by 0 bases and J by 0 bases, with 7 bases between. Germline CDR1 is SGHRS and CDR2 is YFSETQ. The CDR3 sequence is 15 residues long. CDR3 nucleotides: TGCGCCAGCAGCTTGGTCGGGGGCTCCTACAATGAGCAGTTCTTC. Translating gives CASSLVGGSYNEQFF.

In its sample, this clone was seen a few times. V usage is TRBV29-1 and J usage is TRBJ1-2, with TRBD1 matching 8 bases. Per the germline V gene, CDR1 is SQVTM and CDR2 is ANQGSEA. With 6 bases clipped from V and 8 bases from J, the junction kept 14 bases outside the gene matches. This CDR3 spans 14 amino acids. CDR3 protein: CSVRGQGVGVGYTF. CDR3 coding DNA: TGCAGCGTGAGAGGACAGGGCGTGGGAGTCGGCTACACCTTC.

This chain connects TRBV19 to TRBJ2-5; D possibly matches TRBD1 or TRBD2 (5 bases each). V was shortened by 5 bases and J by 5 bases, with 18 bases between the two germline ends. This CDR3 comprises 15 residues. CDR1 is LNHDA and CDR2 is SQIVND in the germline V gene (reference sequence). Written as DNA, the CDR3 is TGTGCCAGTAGTCCCGGGACCGGGGCATTGGAGACCCAGTACTTC. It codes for CASSPGTGALETQYF.

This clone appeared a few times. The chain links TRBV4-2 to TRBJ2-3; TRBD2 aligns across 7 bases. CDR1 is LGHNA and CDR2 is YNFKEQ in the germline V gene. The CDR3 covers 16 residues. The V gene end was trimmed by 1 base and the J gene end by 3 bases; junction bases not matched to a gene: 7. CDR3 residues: CASSQVLASGTDTQYF. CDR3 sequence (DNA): TGTGCCAGCAGCCAAGTGTTGGCTAGCGGTACAGATACGCAGTATTTT.

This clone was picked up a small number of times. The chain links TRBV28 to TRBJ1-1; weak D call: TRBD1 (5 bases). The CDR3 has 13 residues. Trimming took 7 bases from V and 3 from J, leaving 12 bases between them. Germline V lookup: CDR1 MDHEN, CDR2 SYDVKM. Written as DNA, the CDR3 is TGTGCCAGCACCTGGGACGACTACACTGAAGCTTTCTTT. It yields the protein CASTWDDYTEAFF.

CDR3 region: CASSQDRGLRYEQYF. CDR3 DNA: TGCGCCAGCAGCCAAGATCGGGGGCTTCGCTACGAGCAGTACTTC. The chain joins TRBV4-3 to TRBJ2-7, with D perhaps given as TRBD1 or TRBD2 (6 bases each). CDR1 is LGHNA, CDR2 YSLEER, per germline. The CDR3 consists of 15 residues. With 0 bases removed from V and 3 bases from J, the gap between germline ends came to 12 bases.

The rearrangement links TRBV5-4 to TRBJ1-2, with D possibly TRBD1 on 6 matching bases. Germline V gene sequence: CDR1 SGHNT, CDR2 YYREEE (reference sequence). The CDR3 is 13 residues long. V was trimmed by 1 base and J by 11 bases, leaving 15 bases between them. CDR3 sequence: CASSLFVGQIYTF. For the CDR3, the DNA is TGTGCCAGCAGCTTGTTCGTGGGACAAATTTACACCTTC.

The CDR3 loop is CASSPDYRGRGEKLFF. The DNA for the CDR3 is TGCGCCAGCAGCCCCGATTACAGGGGTCGCGGTGAAAAACTGTTTTTT. V usage is TRBV4-3 and J usage is TRBJ1-4; 7 bases match TRBD1. V shed 4 bases, J shed 7 bases, and the junction held 12 bases outside the gene matches. The CDR3 sequence is 16 residues long. Germline CDR1 is LGHNA and CDR2 is YSLEER.

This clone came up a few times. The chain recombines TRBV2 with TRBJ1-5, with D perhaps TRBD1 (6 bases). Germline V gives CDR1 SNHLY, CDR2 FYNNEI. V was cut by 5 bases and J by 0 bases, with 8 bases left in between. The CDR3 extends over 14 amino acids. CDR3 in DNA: TGTGCCAGCAGTTACAGGGATAGCAATCAGCCCCAGCATTTT. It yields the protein CASSYRDSNQPQHF.

The CDR3: CASSQDQVYPNEQYF. CDR3 in DNA: TGCGCCAGCAGCCAAGATCAGGTTTATCCCAACGAGCAGTACTTC. V and J are TRBV4-3 and TRBJ2-7; D gene ambiguous. The CDR3 is 15 amino acids. V was trimmed by 0 bases and J by 5 bases, leaving 14 bases between them. Germline loops: CDR1 LGHNA, CDR2 YSLEER.

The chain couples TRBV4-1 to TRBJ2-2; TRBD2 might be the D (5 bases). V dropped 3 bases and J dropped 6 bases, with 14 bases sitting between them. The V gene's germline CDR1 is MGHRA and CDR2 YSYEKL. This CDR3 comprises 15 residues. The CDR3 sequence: CASSQSSILAGELFF. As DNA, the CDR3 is TGCGCCAGCAGCCAGTCTAGCATATTAGCCGGGGAGCTGTTTTTT.

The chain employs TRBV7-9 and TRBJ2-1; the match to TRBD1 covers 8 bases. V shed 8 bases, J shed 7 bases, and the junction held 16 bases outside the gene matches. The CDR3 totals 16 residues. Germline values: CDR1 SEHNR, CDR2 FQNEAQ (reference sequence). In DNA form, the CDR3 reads TGTGCCAGCCAATACTCGGACAGGGTGAAGACTAATGAGCAGTTCTTC. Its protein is CASQYSDRVKTNEQFF.

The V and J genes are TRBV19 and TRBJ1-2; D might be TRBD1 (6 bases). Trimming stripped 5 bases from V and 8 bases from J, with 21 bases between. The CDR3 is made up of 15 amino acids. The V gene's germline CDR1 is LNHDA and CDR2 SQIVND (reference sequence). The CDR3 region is CASSATRGKVGGYTF. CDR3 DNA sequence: TGTGCCAGTAGTGCGACCAGGGGTAAGGTGGGCGGCTACACCTTC.

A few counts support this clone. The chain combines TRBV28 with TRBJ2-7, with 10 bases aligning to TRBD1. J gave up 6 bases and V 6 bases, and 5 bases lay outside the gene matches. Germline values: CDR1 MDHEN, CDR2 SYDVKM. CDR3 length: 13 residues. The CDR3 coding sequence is TGTGCCAGCAGGTCGGGACAGGGGTTCGAGCAGTACTTC. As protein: CASRSGQGFEQYF.

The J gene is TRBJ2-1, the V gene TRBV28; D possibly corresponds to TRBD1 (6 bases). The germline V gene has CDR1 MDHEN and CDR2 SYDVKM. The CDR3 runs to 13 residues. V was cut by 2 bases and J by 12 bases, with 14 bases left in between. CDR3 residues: CASSLGLQGPQFF. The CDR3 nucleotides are TGTGCCAGCAGTTTAGGGCTACAGGGACCGCAGTTCTTC. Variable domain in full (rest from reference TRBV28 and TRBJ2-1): DVKVTQSSRYLVKRTGEKVFLECVQDMDHENMFWYRQDPGLGLRLIYFSYDVKMKEKGDIPEGYSVSREKKERFSLILESASTNQTSMYLCASSLGLQGPQFFGPGTRLTVL.

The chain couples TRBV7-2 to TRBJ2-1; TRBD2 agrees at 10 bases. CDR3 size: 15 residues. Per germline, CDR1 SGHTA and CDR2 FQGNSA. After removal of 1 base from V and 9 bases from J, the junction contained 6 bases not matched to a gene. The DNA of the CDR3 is TGTGCCAGCAGCTTAGGTTCTAGCGGGAGCCCTGAGCAGTTCTTC. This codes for CASSLGSSGSPEQFF.

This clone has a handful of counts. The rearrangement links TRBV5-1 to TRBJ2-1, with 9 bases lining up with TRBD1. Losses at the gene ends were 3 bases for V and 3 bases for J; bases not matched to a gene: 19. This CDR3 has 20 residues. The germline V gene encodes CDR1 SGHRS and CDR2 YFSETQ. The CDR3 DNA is TGCGCCAGCAGCTCGAATTGGCCGGGACAGGGTAGATCGTTCTACAATGAGCAGTTCTTC. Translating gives CASSSNWPGQGRSFYNEQFF.

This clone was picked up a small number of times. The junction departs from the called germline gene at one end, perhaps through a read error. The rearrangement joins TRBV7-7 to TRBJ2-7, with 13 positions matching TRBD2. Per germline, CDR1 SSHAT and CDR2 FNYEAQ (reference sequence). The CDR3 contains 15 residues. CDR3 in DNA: TGTGCTAGCAGCCCAGGGACTAGCGGGACCTACGAGCAGTACTTC. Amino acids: CASSPGTSGTYEQYF.

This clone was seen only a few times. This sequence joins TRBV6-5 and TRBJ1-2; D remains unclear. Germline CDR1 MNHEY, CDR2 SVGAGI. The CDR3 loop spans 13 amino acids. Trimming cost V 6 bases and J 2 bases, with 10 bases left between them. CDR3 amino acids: CASSNPRNYGYTF. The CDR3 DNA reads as TGTGCCAGCAGCAACCCCCGAAACTATGGCTACACCTTC.

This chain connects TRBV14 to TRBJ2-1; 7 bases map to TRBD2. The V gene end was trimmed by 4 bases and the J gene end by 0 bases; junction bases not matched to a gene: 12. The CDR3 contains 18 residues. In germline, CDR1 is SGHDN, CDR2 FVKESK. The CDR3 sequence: CASSLLAPSSSSYNEQFF. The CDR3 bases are TGTGCCAGCAGCCTACTAGCGCCCTCGTCCAGCTCCTACAATGAGCAGTTCTTC.

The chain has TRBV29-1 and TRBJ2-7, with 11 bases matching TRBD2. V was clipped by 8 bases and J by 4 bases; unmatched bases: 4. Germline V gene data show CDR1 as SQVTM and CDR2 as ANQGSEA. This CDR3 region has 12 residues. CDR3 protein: CSTRTSGYEQYF. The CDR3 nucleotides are TGCAGCACCAGGACTAGCGGGTACGAGCAGTACTTC.

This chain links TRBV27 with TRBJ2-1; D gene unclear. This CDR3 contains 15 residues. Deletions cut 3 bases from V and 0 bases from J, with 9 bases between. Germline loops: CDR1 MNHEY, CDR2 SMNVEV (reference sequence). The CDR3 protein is CASSFGVSSYNEQFF. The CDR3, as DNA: TGTGCCAGCAGTTTTGGGGTGAGCTCCTACAATGAGCAGTTCTTC.

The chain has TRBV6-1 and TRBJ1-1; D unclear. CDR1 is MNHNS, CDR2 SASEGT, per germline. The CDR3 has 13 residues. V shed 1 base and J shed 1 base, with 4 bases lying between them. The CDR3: CASSEGANTEAFF. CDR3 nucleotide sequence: TGTGCCAGCAGTGAAGGCGCGAACACTGAAGCTTTCTTT.

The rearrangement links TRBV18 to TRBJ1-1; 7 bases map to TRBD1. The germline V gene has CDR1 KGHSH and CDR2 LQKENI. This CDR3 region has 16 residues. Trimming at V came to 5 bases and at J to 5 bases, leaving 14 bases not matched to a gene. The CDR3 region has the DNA TGTGCCAGCTCATGGCGGTGGAACAGGGGAATGACTGAAGCTTTCTTT. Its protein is CASSWRWNRGMTEAFF.

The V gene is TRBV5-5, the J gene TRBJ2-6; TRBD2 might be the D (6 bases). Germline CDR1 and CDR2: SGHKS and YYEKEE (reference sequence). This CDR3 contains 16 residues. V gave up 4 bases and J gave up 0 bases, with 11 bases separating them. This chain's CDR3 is CASSRAGNSGANVLTF. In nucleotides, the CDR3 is TGTGCCAGCAGCCGTGCGGGGAACTCTGGGGCCAACGTCCTGACTTTC.

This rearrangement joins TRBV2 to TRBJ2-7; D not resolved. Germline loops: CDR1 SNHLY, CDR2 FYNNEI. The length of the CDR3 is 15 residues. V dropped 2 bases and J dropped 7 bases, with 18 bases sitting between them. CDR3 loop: CASSELMGSFSEQYF. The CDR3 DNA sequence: TGTGCCAGCAGTGAACTGATGGGGTCCTTTAGTGAGCAGTACTTC.

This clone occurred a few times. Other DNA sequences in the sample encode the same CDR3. DNA of the CDR3: TGTGCCAGCAGTTTAAGCGGGTACGAGCAGTACTTC. It encodes CASSLSGYEQYF. The chain links TRBV28 to TRBJ2-7; possible D gene TRBD2, 6 bases. Trimming stripped 2 bases from V and 4 bases from J, with 6 bases between. This CDR3 spans 12 amino acids. Germline V CDR1 and CDR2: MDHEN, SYDVKM.

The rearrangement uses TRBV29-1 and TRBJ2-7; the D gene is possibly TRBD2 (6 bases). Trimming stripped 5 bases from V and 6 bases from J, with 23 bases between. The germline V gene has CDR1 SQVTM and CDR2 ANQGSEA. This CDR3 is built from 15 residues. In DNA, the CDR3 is TGCAGCGTTCAAAAACGTGGCGGGAACTCTCCCGAGCAGTACTTC. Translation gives CSVQKRGGNSPEQYF.